These 29 T cell receptor beta chains originate from one sample sequenced in a study of regulatory T cells in long-lasting Graves disease. Time point here: persistent/refractory GD, antithyroid drugs over 5 years with positive TRAb. Making the TCR library involved RNA that had been extracted from PBMCs. With iRepertoire HTBI primers and Arm-PCR of CDR3 regions, TCR beta libraries were built. TCRdb recomputed calls from the multiplex PCR reads with MiXCR, one row per CDR3 protein. Here the sample spans about 340,000 distinct CDR3 sequences, around 20% being singletons. This specimen was peripheral blood mononuclear cells (PBMCs), taken when the disease was refractory, from a patient treated with antithyroid drugs. The source is a female donor with Graves disease.

This chain uses TRBV5-5 with TRBJ1-3; D may be TRBD1 (6 bases). Germline V gene data show CDR1 as SGHKS and CDR2 as YYEKEE (reference sequence). The CDR3 runs 16 residues. Trimming took 2 bases from V and 7 from J, leaving 19 bases between them. CDR3: CASSLTILGGANTIYF. CDR3 bases: TGTGCCAGCAGCTTAACCATATTAGGGGGAGCCAACACCATATATTTT.

The table lists this clonotype with many counts. In DNA, the CDR3 is TGTGCCAGCACCCCAGTGACAGGGGCGACTGAAGCTTTCTTT. Translated, it gives CASTPVTGATEAFF. J is TRBJ1-1 and V is TRBV3-1, with TRBD1 matching over 8 bases. The CDR3 extends over 14 amino acids. V shed 7 bases, J shed 5 bases, and the junction held 9 bases outside the gene matches. Germline CDR1 LGHDT, CDR2 YNNKEL (reference sequence).

This clonotype was recorded many times. The V and J genes are TRBV5-1 and TRBJ2-7; 10 positions match TRBD1. The CDR3 sequence is 14 residues long. Germline V gene lookup returns CDR1 SGHRS and CDR2 YFSETQ. V trimming: 4 bases; J trimming: 6 bases; junction bases outside the gene matches: 7. CDR3: CASSTGWTGGEQYF. The CDR3 DNA sequence: TGCGCCAGCAGCACCGGCTGGACAGGGGGCGAGCAGTACTTC.

This clonotype has a handful of counts. The J gene is TRBJ1-3, the V gene TRBV6-5; D is uncertain. The CDR3 contains 17 residues. Germline-derived CDR1 and CDR2 are MNHEY and SVGAGI. The V and J ends lost 0 bases and 2 bases respectively, with 14 bases between them. CDR3 bases: TGTGCCAGCAGTTACTCGATGTCCGTTACCGCTGGAAACACCATATATTTT. Residues: CASSYSMSVTAGNTIYF.

The chain recombines TRBV30 with TRBJ2-7, with 9 bases that match TRBD2. The germline CDR1 and CDR2 sequences are GTSNPN and SVGIG (reference sequence). Unmatched junction bases numbered 4, after V lost 4 bases and J lost 0 bases. CDR3 length: 14 residues. CDR3 nucleotide sequence: TGTGCCTGGACCCGGACTAGCGTCTCCTACGAGCAGTACTTC. Translation: CAWTRTSVSYEQYF. Full variable domain (outside the CDR3, taken from reference TRBV30 and TRBJ2-7): SQTIHQWPATLVQPVGSPLSLECTVEGTSNPNLYWYRQAAGRGLQLLFYSVGIGQISSEVPQNLSASRPQDRQFILSSKKLLLSDSGFYLCAWTRTSVSYEQYFGPGTRLTVT.

This clonotype was detected only a few times. The genes are TRBV11-2 and TRBJ2-3, with a possible D match to TRBD1 (6 bases). Germline V gene sequence: CDR1 SGHAT, CDR2 FQNNGV. The germline V and J ends were trimmed by 0 bases and 0 bases, with 7 bases remaining between them. This CDR3 is 15 amino acids long. The CDR3: CASSLDRGSTDTQYF. Written as DNA, the CDR3 is TGTGCCAGCAGCTTAGACAGGGGAAGCACAGATACGCAGTATTTT.

In its sample, this clonotype was seen many times. The chain is built from TRBV30 and TRBJ2-7; no reliable D call. V was shortened by 0 bases and J by 6 bases, with 15 bases between the two germline ends. From germline, CDR1 is GTSNPN and CDR2 SVGIG (reference sequence). There are 14 residues in the CDR3. Here the CDR3 DNA reads TGTGCCTGGAGTGTATCCCCGACGCGGCCCGAGCAGTACTTC. Residues: CAWSVSPTRPEQYF.

The gene calls are TRBV7-9 and TRBJ2-5, with D possibly TRBD1 on 5 matching bases. Germline V gene sequence: CDR1 SEHNR, CDR2 FQNEAQ (reference sequence). Trimming stripped 4 bases from V and 2 bases from J, with 11 bases between. The CDR3 sequence is 14 residues long. The DNA of the CDR3 is TGTGCCAGCAGCTCGGACATTGCTCAAGAGACCCAGTACTTC. It encodes CASSSDIAQETQYF.

This clonotype was detected many times. V usage is TRBV7-9 and J usage is TRBJ1-2; 7 positions agree with TRBD1. The CDR3 totals 16 residues. Germline loops: CDR1 SEHNR, CDR2 FQNEAQ (reference sequence). The ends lost 4 bases at V and 8 bases at J; junction bases unmatched: 16. CDR3 nucleotides: TGTGCCAGCAGCTCAAGGACAGGACGATCTAATCGAGGCTACACCTTC. Translating it yields CASSSRTGRSNRGYTF.

This clonotype has more than one count but fewer than ten. The CDR3 is CASSEGLGPTYEQYF. The CDR3 DNA reads as TGTGCCAGCAGTGAAGGGTTGGGGCCTACCTACGAGCAGTACTTC. The V and J genes are TRBV6-1 and TRBJ2-7; D is perhaps TRBD1 (5 bases). Trimming shortened V by 1 base and J by 2 bases, and 12 bases separated the two germline ends. Germline V lookup: CDR1 MNHNS, CDR2 SASEGT. The CDR3 extends over 15 amino acids.

The V call is TRBV3-1, the J call TRBJ1-2, with D perhaps matching TRBD1 (5 bases). The CDR3 consists of 13 residues. Trimming pared 2 bases from V and 9 bases from J, leaving 13 bases between. Per germline, CDR1 LGHDT and CDR2 YNNKEL (reference sequence). Written as DNA, the CDR3 is TGTGCCAGCAGCCAAAGGGGAAGTAATCGCTACACCTTC. Translating it yields CASSQRGSNRYTF.

Here the CDR3 reads CSAQTGNTIYF. The CDR3 coding sequence is TGCAGTGCCCAGACGGGGAACACCATATATTTT. The chain uses TRBV20-1 and TRBJ1-3; no definite D call. V was clipped by 6 bases and J by 7 bases, with 10 bases between them. The CDR3 totals 11 residues. Germline V CDR1 and CDR2: DFQATT, SNEGSKA (reference sequence).

A few counts support this clonotype. The V call is TRBV20-1, the J call TRBJ2-1, with 11 bases matching TRBD2. The CDR3 length is 19 residues. After removal of 1 base from V and 7 bases from J, the junction contained 18 bases not matched to a gene. The germline V gene encodes CDR1 DFQATT and CDR2 SNEGSKA (reference sequence). The CDR3 is CSARGTLSLSGRAWNEQFF. As DNA, the CDR3 is TGCAGTGCTAGAGGGACCCTGAGCCTTAGCGGGAGGGCATGGAATGAGCAGTTCTTC.

This clonotype was found once. The chain links TRBV28 to TRBJ2-5; the D gene is possibly TRBD2 (6 bases). The CDR3 sequence is 18 residues long. The germline V gene encodes CDR1 MDHEN and CDR2 SYDVKM. The V and J ends lost 7 bases and 1 base respectively, with 25 bases between them. This chain's CDR3 is CASIQAGKLNRSQETQYF. DNA of the CDR3: TGTGCCAGCATCCAGGCGGGGAAACTGAATAGGAGCCAAGAGACCCAGTACTTC.

In this sample, this clonotype turned up once. The V and J genes are TRBV19 and TRBJ2-2; a weak D match, TRBD2 (5 bases). The V gene's germline CDR1 is LNHDA and CDR2 SQIVND (reference sequence). Trimming took off 4 bases at V and 1 base at J, with 19 bases between the two ends. This CDR3 spans 18 amino acids. The CDR3 nucleotides are TGTGCCAGTAGTAAAGATTTAGCCCGGGGTTTGAACACCGGGGAGCTGTTTTTT. This translates into CASSKDLARGLNTGELFF.

In DNA, the CDR3 is TGTGCCAGCAGTCAAGAGGGGGCAACTGAAGCTTTCTTT. Amino acid sequence: CASSQEGATEAFF. The chain carries TRBV7-2 and TRBJ1-1, with TRBD1 matching 7 bases. This CDR3 spans 13 amino acids. CDR1 is SGHTA, CDR2 FQGNSA, per germline. The V segment lost 6 bases and the J segment 5 bases; nucleotides outside the gene matches: 6.

The count of this clonotype is one. The chain couples TRBV11-2 to TRBJ1-6; the match to TRBD1 covers 7 bases. CDR3 length equals 16 residues. J gave up 3 bases and V 6 bases, and 8 bases lay outside the gene matches. Germline V gene lookup returns CDR1 SGHAT and CDR2 FQNNGV. The CDR3 sequence: CASRGPGQNYNSPLHF. CDR3 nucleotide sequence: TGTGCCAGCAGGGGGCCGGGACAGAACTATAATTCACCCCTCCACTTT. Based on the CDR3 plus reference TRBV11-2 and TRBJ1-6, the full variable domain is EAGVAQSPRYKIIEKRQSVAFWCNPISGHATLYWYQQILGQGPKLLIQFQNNGVVDDSQLPKDRFSAERLKGVDSTLKIQPAKLEDSAVYLCASRGPGQNYNSPLHFGNGTRLTVT.

This clonotype was observed a handful of times. The chain employs TRBV4-3 and TRBJ1-1; D uncertain. Trimming removed 6 bases from V and 1 base from J, with 9 bases in between. Looked up from germline, CDR1 is LGHNA and CDR2 is YSLEER. The CDR3 loop spans 13 amino acids. CDR3 sequence reads: CASSDGRNTEAFF. CDR3 sequence (DNA): TGCGCCAGCAGTGACGGACGGAACACTGAAGCTTTCTTT.

Ten or more counts support this clonotype. This sequence joins TRBV12-3 or TRBV12-4 and TRBJ1-5; TRBD1 is a possible D gene (5 bases). The ends were cut back, 6 bases at V and 6 bases at J, with 21 bases in the middle. CDR3 size: 16 residues. The CDR3 DNA reads as TGTGCCAGCAGAGCCAGATCCGGGACGTCGGGTCAGCCCCAGCATTTT. Translation: CASRARSGTSGQPQHF.

This clonotype occurred a few times. V and J are TRBV24-1 and TRBJ2-5, with 7 positions matching TRBD1. The CDR3 extends over 14 amino acids. Germline V gene sequence: CDR1 KGHDR, CDR2 SFDVKD. Losses at the gene ends were 9 bases for V and 5 bases for J; bases not matched to a gene: 11. CDR3 region: CATHSTGIMETQYF. The DNA of the CDR3 is TGTGCCACCCATTCGACAGGGATAATGGAGACCCAGTACTTC.

In regard to this clonotype: A read error may account for a junction end that differs from germline. The V and J genes are TRBV4-3 and TRBJ2-6, with a tentative D call TRBD1 (6 bases). The CDR3 runs 21 residues. CDR1 is LGHNA and CDR2 is YSLEER in the germline V gene. The CDR3, as DNA: TGCGCCAGCAGCCAAGTGTGGTATCTGGACAGTCACCGCTCTGGGGCCAACGTCCTAACTTTC. Its protein is CASSQVWYLDSHRSGANVLTF.

V gene TRBV7-3 combines with J gene TRBJ2-5, with unresolved D. The V end lost 4 bases, the J end lost 2 bases, and 11 bases lay between the germline ends. Germline V gene lookup returns CDR1 SGHTA and CDR2 FQGTGA. This CDR3 is 14 amino acids long. CDR3 DNA: TGTGCCAGCAGCTCCCGTATCCTTCAAGAGACCCAGTACTTC. This gives the protein CASSSRILQETQYF.

A note on this clonotype: With a much larger clone just one base away, this may be a read error. This sequence joins TRBV6-2 or TRBV6-3 and TRBJ1-2; D uncertain. The CDR3 loop spans 17 amino acids. CDR1 is MNHEY and CDR2 is SVGEGT in the germline V gene. As DNA, the CDR3 is TGTGCCAGCAGTTACTCGATGGGTCCCTCTCATAACTATGGCCACACCTTC. It translates to CASSYSMGPSHNYGHTF.

A word on this clonotype: A much more abundant neighbour one base away suggests this may be a read error. The rearrangement uses TRBV6-2 or TRBV6-3 and TRBJ2-5; 12 bases match TRBD2. CDR3 length: 13 residues. Germline loops: CDR1 MNHEY, CDR2 SVGEGT. CDR3 region: CAGSLAGGTTQYF. As DNA, the CDR3 is TGTGCCGGCAGTCTAGCGGGGGGGACGACCCAGTACTTC.

This clonotype was seen repeatedly, ten times or more. The chain employs TRBV5-1 and TRBJ2-2; TRBD2 agrees at 7 bases. Per the germline V gene, CDR1 is SGHRS and CDR2 is YFSETQ. The CDR3 contains 14 residues. Losses at the gene ends were 6 bases for V and 4 bases for J; bases not matched to a gene: 6. The CDR3 protein is CASNLAEFTGELFF. The CDR3 bases are TGCGCCAGCAACCTAGCGGAGTTCACCGGGGAGCTGTTTTTT.

This clonotype was observed at least ten times. The rearrangement links TRBV11-2 to TRBJ2-2, with D perhaps TRBD1 (5 bases). Per the germline V gene, CDR1 is SGHAT and CDR2 is FQNNGV. With 2 bases removed from V and 3 bases from J, the gap between germline ends came to 10 bases. The CDR3 totals 15 residues. DNA for the CDR3: TGTGCCAGCAGCTTACGAGACAGTCACACCGGGGAGCTGTTTTTT. Translation: CASSLRDSHTGELFF.

J is TRBJ1-4 and V is TRBV6-4, with D maybe TRBD1 (6 bases). Germline lookup yields CDR1 MRHNA and CDR2 SNTAGT. The CDR3 has 13 residues. Trimming removed 10 bases from V and 3 bases from J, with 12 bases in between. CDR3 DNA: TGTGCCACTCGACAGGAGCCTAATGAAAAACTGTTTTTT. Translation gives CATRQEPNEKLFF.

V gene TRBV7-2 combines with J gene TRBJ1-6; tentatively, D is TRBD1 (5 bases). The germline V gene has CDR1 SGHTA and CDR2 FQGNSA. With 1 base removed from V and 9 bases from J, the gap between germline ends came to 10 bases. The CDR3 is 14 amino acids. The CDR3 DNA follows: TGTGCCAGCAGCTTAGAATGGGGGTCTTCACCCCTCCACTTT. This gives the protein CASSLEWGSSPLHF.

CDR3 loop: CASTTRGDSYYGYTF. CDR3 in DNA: TGTGCCAGTACAACCAGGGGGGACAGTTACTATGGCTACACCTTC. The V call is TRBV19, the J call TRBJ1-2; TRBD1 matches at 7 bases. Trimming at V came to 7 bases and at J to 3 bases, leaving 11 bases not matched to a gene. Germline-derived CDR1 and CDR2 are LNHDA and SQIVND (reference sequence). This CDR3 spans 15 amino acids.